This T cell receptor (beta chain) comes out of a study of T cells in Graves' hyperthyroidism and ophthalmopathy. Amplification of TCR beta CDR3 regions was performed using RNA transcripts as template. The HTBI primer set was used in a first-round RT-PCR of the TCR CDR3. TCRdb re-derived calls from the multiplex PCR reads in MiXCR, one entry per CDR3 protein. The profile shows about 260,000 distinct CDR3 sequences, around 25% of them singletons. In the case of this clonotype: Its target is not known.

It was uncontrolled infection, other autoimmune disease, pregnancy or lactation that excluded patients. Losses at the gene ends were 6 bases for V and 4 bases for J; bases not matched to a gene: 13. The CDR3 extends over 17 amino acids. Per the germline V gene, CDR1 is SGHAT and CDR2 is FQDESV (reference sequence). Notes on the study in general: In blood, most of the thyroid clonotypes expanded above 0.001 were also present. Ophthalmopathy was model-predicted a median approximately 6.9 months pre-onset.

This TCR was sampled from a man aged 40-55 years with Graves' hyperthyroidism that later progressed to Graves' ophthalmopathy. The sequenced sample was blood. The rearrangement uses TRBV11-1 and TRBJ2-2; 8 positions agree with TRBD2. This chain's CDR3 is CASRPLEAGVLTGELFF. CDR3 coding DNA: TGTGCCAGCAGGCCCCTAGAAGCGGGAGTTCTCACCGGGGAGCTGTTTTTT.